A selection of T cell receptor beta chains follows, all from one sample in a study of cytomegalovirus exposure and HLA in healthy donors. Assay: immunoSEQ multiplex PCR; the TCRdb copy retains only in-frame clones and omits some. The sample includes about 170,000 clones, approximately 70% of them seen just once. What was sequenced was PBMCs. The receptors stem from a man in his forties in good health and CMV-seropositive. CDR3s include the opening cysteine and the closing phenylalanine or tryptophan. A D gene is named only where the DNA matches it firmly. Clone size is not always given. Where it is, it says once, few, many or a class for expanded clones.

clone size: once; V gene: TRBV6-6; J gene: TRBJ2-1; D gene: TRBD1; CDR3 protein: CASSRTGQGGEQFF; CDR3 DNA: TGTGCCAGCAGTAGGACGGGACAGGGTGGTGAGCAGTTCTTC
clone size: .; V gene: TRBV19; J gene: TRBJ1-2; D gene: .; CDR3 protein: CASSAGWRGYTF; CDR3 DNA: TGTGCCAGTAGTGCGGGGTGGCGTGGCTACACCTTC
clone size: .; V gene: TRBV7-2; J gene: TRBJ1-6; D gene: .; CDR3 protein: CASSLWASSYNSPLHF; CDR3 DNA: TGTGCCAGCAGCTTATGGGCGAGCTCCTATAATTCACCCCTCCACTTT
clone size: .; V gene: TRBV27; J gene: TRBJ1-1; D gene: .; CDR3 protein: CASSPHVQGTEAFF; CDR3 DNA: TGTGCCAGCAGTCCTCACGTACAGGGAACTGAAGCTTTCTTT
clone size: .; V gene: TRBV5-4; J gene: TRBJ1-2; D gene: .; CDR3 protein: CASSQPNENGYTF; CDR3 DNA: TGTGCCAGCAGCCAACCGAATGAGAATGGCTACACCTTC
clone size: once; V gene: TRBV7-9; J gene: TRBJ2-7; D gene: .; CDR3 protein: CASILKDTNSYEQYF; CDR3 DNA: TGTGCCAGCATCCTGAAAGACACCAATTCCTACGAGCAGTACTTC
clone size: once; V gene: TRBV18; J gene: TRBJ2-7; D gene: TRBD1; CDR3 protein: CASSFWTGTYEQYF; CDR3 DNA: TGTGCCAGCTCATTTTGGACAGGAACCTACGAGCAGTACTTC
clone size: .; V gene: TRBV14; J gene: TRBJ2-2; D gene: .; CDR3 protein: CASSQGQGNTGELFF; CDR3 DNA: TGTGCCAGCAGCCAAGGGCAGGGTAACACCGGGGAGCTGTTTTTT
clone size: .; V gene: TRBV6-5; J gene: TRBJ1-2; D gene: .; CDR3 protein: CASSYSGQQYNYGYTF; CDR3 DNA: TGTGCCAGCAGTTATTCTGGACAGCAATATAACTATGGCTACACCTTC
clone size: .; V gene: TRBV27; J gene: TRBJ1-2; D gene: .; CDR3 protein: CASSLSDSSYGYTF; CDR3 DNA: TGTGCCAGCAGTTTATCGGACAGCTCCTATGGCTACACCTTC